Below are 25 T cell receptor beta chains sequenced from a single sample in a study of immune evolution from preneoplasia to lung adenocarcinoma. Generated by immunoSEQ multiplex PCR, the TCRdb table keeps only in-frame clones and is missing some. The sample has around 20,000 clones, about 71% seen once. The specimen was FFPE invasive lung adenocarcinoma tissue. These receptors originate from a person in their sixties with lung adenocarcinoma.

The J gene is TRBJ2-7, the V gene TRBV12-5; a weak D match, TRBD1 (6 bases). Germline V gene lookup returns CDR1 LGHNT and CDR2 FRNRAP. CDR3 size: 15 residues. V was trimmed by 5 bases and J by 3 bases, leaving 17 bases between them. The CDR3 DNA reads TGTGCTAGTGGTAAGGGACAACTTACGCGCTACGAGCAGTACTTC. Protein product: CASGKGQLTRYEQYF.

The gene calls are TRBV6-6 and TRBJ2-7; the D is unclear. The V end was cut by 8 bases, the J end by 3 bases, with 11 bases between. The V gene's germline CDR1 is MNHNY and CDR2 SVGAGI (reference sequence). The CDR3 is made up of 12 amino acids. The CDR3 nucleotides are TGTGCCAGCGGCTCTAACCGCTACGAGCAGTACTTC. It translates to CASGSNRYEQYF.

The chain couples TRBV19 to TRBJ2-1, with 9 bases fitting TRBD2. The germline V gene encodes CDR1 LNHDA and CDR2 SQIVND (reference sequence). With 3 bases clipped from V and 4 bases from J, the junction kept 7 bases outside the gene matches. CDR3 length: 16 residues. The CDR3 protein is CASSIIAGAPYNEQFF. CDR3 DNA: TGTGCCAGTAGTATCATAGCGGGAGCTCCGTACAATGAGCAGTTCTTC.

The chain carries TRBV19 and TRBJ1-5; the match to TRBD1 covers 7 bases. This CDR3 spans 16 amino acids. V lost 9 bases to trimming and J lost 2 bases; unmatched junction nucleotides: 13. Germline loops: CDR1 LNHDA, CDR2 SQIVND (reference sequence). CDR3 loop: CASRGGQLKGNQPQHF. CDR3 DNA sequence: TGTGCCAGCCGAGGGGGACAGCTTAAGGGCAATCAGCCCCAGCATTTT.

This chain uses TRBV6-6 with TRBJ2-5; D call uncertain. This CDR3 is built from 14 residues. Trimming left V 7 bases short and J 5 bases short, with 17 bases between. CDR1 and CDR2 from the germline V gene are MNHNY and SVGAGI (reference sequence). CDR3 nucleotides: TGTGCCAGCACCCTCCCTCGCCAGATCGAGACCCAGTACTTC. Its translation is CASTLPRQIETQYF.

The V call is TRBV10-1, the J call TRBJ2-3; D not resolved. The CDR3 runs to 13 residues. Germline V gives CDR1 WNHNN, CDR2 SYGVQD (reference sequence). Trimming took off 4 bases at V and 4 bases at J, with 9 bases between the two ends. CDR3 residues: CASSGDLPDTQYF. CDR3 coding DNA: TGCGCCAGCAGTGGGGATCTACCAGATACGCAGTATTTT.

The chain is built from TRBV18 and TRBJ1-5; the D is unclear. Germline CDR1 and CDR2: KGHSH and LQKENI. There are 15 residues in the CDR3. V lost 1 base, J lost 2 bases, and 9 bases lay in between. The CDR3 coding sequence is TGTGCCAGCTCACCACGGGGAGACGGCAATCAGCCCCAGCATTTT. This codes for CASSPRGDGNQPQHF.

The chain couples TRBV19 to TRBJ2-3, with D possibly matching TRBD1 (5 bases). From germline, CDR1 is LNHDA and CDR2 SQIVND (reference sequence). The CDR3 contains 17 residues. V lost 7 bases and J 1 base, leaving 21 bases between the germline ends. CDR3 in amino acids: CASTNWGLTGRTDTQYF. As DNA, the CDR3 is TGTGCCAGTACAAACTGGGGATTAACAGGCCGCACAGATACGCAGTATTTT.

This chain uses TRBV9 with TRBJ2-5; no firm D call. Trimming left V 0 bases short and J 4 bases short, with 4 bases between. Germline CDR1 and CDR2: SGDLS and YYNGEE. CDR3 length equals 12 residues. The CDR3 is CASSVGGETQYF. In DNA form, the CDR3 reads TGTGCCAGCAGCGTAGGTGGAGAGACCCAGTACTTC.

This rearrangement joins TRBV20-1 to TRBJ2-1; D gene uncertain. CDR1 DFQATT and CDR2 SNEGSKA come from the germline V gene (reference sequence). Deletions cut 5 bases from V and 2 bases from J, with 4 bases between. CDR3 length equals 11 residues. The CDR3 sequence is CSAQPYNEQFF. The CDR3, as DNA: TGCAGTGCTCAACCCTACAATGAGCAGTTCTTC.

CDR3 nucleotide sequence: TGCGCCAGCAGCTTGGCATCCAACGCTGGGGAGCTGTTTTTT. Translation gives CASSLASNAGELFF. V and J are TRBV5-1 and TRBJ2-2; D is undetermined. Between the trimmed V and J ends, which lost 0 bases and 8 bases, there was a span of 11 bases. Germline V lookup: CDR1 SGHRS, CDR2 YFSETQ. The CDR3 has 14 residues.

The rearrangement uses TRBV20-1 and TRBJ2-1, with D unclear. CDR1 DFQATT and CDR2 SNEGSKA come from the germline V gene (reference sequence). V was clipped by 3 bases and J by 8 bases, with 8 bases between them. This CDR3 is 11 amino acids long. This chain's CDR3 is CSASERDEQFF. The CDR3 DNA follows: TGCAGTGCTAGTGAAAGGGATGAGCAGTTCTTC.

This chain joins TRBV18 and TRBJ1-1; 7 bases are shared with TRBD1. The CDR3 is made up of 17 amino acids. With V trimmed by 1 base and J by 4 bases, 12 bases remained unmatched. CDR1 and CDR2 from the germline V gene are KGHSH and LQKENI. The CDR3 DNA sequence: TGTGCCAGCTCACCACGGATCCTAACAGGGGACGGCACTGAAGCTTTCTTT. Its translation is CASSPRILTGDGTEAFF.

In this sample, this clone is medium-sized. The V gene is TRBV30, the J gene TRBJ2-7; no reliable D call. This CDR3 comprises 14 residues. Germline lookup yields CDR1 GTSNPN and CDR2 SVGIG (reference sequence). Trimming removed 3 bases at V and 2 bases at J, with 14 bases between. The chain's CDR3 is CAWSPLAAPYEQYF. The CDR3 DNA is TGTGCCTGGAGCCCCTTGGCAGCACCCTACGAGCAGTACTTC.

V gene TRBV19 combines with J gene TRBJ1-2; D is possibly TRBD1 (6 bases). The length of the CDR3 is 13 residues. Germline CDR1 is LNHDA and CDR2 is SQIVND (reference sequence). V shed 9 bases and J shed 4 bases, with 15 bases lying between them. The CDR3 loop is CASSQGRLYGYTF. The DNA for the CDR3 is TGTGCCAGCAGTCAGGGGCGGCTCTATGGCTACACCTTC.

This clone occurred a few times. This CDR3 is also generated by other DNA sequences in the sample. The chain combines TRBV18 with TRBJ1-2; D unresolved. The germline V and J ends were trimmed by 3 bases and 1 base, with 9 bases remaining between them. The CDR3 covers 14 residues. The germline V gene encodes CDR1 KGHSH and CDR2 LQKENI. CDR3 protein: CASSPPVVNYGYTF. CDR3 nucleotides: TGTGCCAGCTCACCCCCGGTGGTTAACTATGGCTACACCTTC.

The V gene is TRBV18, the J gene TRBJ1-4; D gene ambiguous. Looked up from germline, CDR1 is KGHSH and CDR2 is LQKENI. The CDR3 is made up of 15 amino acids. V lost 4 bases and J 4 bases, leaving 13 bases between the germline ends. The CDR3 DNA sequence: TGTGCCAGCTCACTACCATCGGGAAGTAATGAAAAACTGTTTTTT. This translates into CASSLPSGSNEKLFF.

This chain uses TRBV19 with TRBJ1-5, with 7 bases identical to TRBD1. Trimming cost V 2 bases and J 0 bases; bases outside gene matches: 7. CDR1 LNHDA and CDR2 SQIVND come from the germline V gene (reference sequence). The CDR3 has 17 amino acids. CDR3 DNA sequence: TGTGCCAGTAGTATAACCGGGACAGTAGATAGCAATCAGCCCCAGCATTTT. Translating gives CASSITGTVDSNQPQHF.

The table lists this clone with a few counts. The genes are TRBV6-1 and TRBJ1-4; 8 bases match TRBD1. Looked up from germline, CDR1 is MNHNS and CDR2 is SASEGT. The CDR3 spans 14 residues. V lost 6 bases, J lost 8 bases, and 8 bases stayed unmatched. The DNA for the CDR3 is TGTGCCAGCAGCGGACAGGGATTTGGAGAAAAACTGTTTTTT. It encodes CASSGQGFGEKLFF.

V usage is TRBV2 and J usage is TRBJ2-1, with 14 nucleotides matching TRBD2. The CDR3 totals 13 residues. With V trimmed by 9 bases and J by 10 bases, 5 bases remained unmatched. Germline V lookup: CDR1 SNHLY, CDR2 FYNNEI. CDR3 DNA: TGTGCCAGGGGGACTAGCGGGAGCAGCGAGCAGTTCTTC. It yields the protein CARGTSGSSEQFF.

This clone was detected a few times. This chain joins TRBV7-2 and TRBJ2-1; maybe TRBD1 (5 bases). The CDR3 has 13 residues. V lost 0 bases to trimming and J lost 9 bases, with 9 bases between them. Germline V gene lookup returns CDR1 SGHTA and CDR2 FQGNSA. CDR3 sequence: CASSLAWGGEQFF. The CDR3 bases are TGTGCCAGCAGCTTAGCTTGGGGCGGTGAGCAGTTCTTC. The full variable domain, completed using reference TRBV7-2 and TRBJ2-1, is GAGVSQSPSNKVTEKGKDVELRCDPISGHTALYWYRQSLGQGLEFLIYFQGNSAPDKSGLPSDRFSAERTGGSVSTLTIQRTQQEDSAVYLCASSLAWGGEQFFGPGTRLTVL.

In nucleotides, the CDR3 is TGTGCCAGCAGTGTCCCCCTGGAGTACCTTTCAGGGGAGCTGTTTTTT. Translating it yields CASSVPLEYLSGELFF. The chain couples TRBV6-1 to TRBJ2-2; no clear D gene. Deletions cut 4 bases from V and 8 bases from J, with 20 bases between. The germline CDR1 and CDR2 sequences are MNHNS and SASEGT. This CDR3 contains 16 residues.

This clone was found once. The chain has TRBV7-3 and TRBJ2-6; no reliable D call. There are 16 residues in the CDR3. V lost 2 bases, J lost 0 bases, and 8 bases lay in between. Germline V gene lookup returns CDR1 SGHTA and CDR2 FQGTGA. This CDR3 reads CASSLDQSSGANVLTF. In DNA, the CDR3 is TGTGCCAGCAGCTTAGACCAGAGCTCTGGGGCCAACGTCCTGACTTTC. Looking up the rest from reference TRBV7-3 and TRBJ2-6 gives the full variable domain: GAGVSQTPSNKVTEKGKYVELRCDPISGHTALYWYRQSLGQGPEFLIYFQGTGAADDSGLPNDRFFAVRPEGSVSTLKIQRTERGDSAVYLCASSLDQSSGANVLTFGAGSRLTVL.

The sample holds one count of this clone. The chain links TRBV7-2 to TRBJ2-5; D might be TRBD2 (5 bases). The V gene lost 1 base and the J gene lost 4 bases, with 13 bases spanning the gap. Germline assignment: CDR1 SGHTA and CDR2 FQGNSA. The CDR3 contains 15 residues. The CDR3 here is CASSLGGTSIETQYF. CDR3 in DNA: TGTGCCAGCAGCTTAGGTGGTACTAGTATAGAGACCCAGTACTTC. Complete variable domain (other parts from reference TRBV7-2 and TRBJ2-5): GAGVSQSPSNKVTEKGKDVELRCDPISGHTALYWYRQSLGQGLEFLIYFQGNSAPDKSGLPSDRFSAERTGGSVSTLTIQRTQQEDSAVYLCASSLGGTSIETQYFGPGTRLLVL.

About this clone: Other DNA sequences in the same sample also yield this CDR3. This chain connects TRBV5-1 to TRBJ1-4; possibly TRBD1 for D (5 bases). Germline V lookup: CDR1 SGHRS, CDR2 YFSETQ. The CDR3 runs 15 residues. V shed 0 bases and J shed 1 base, with 7 bases lying between them. CDR3 bases: TGCGCCAGCAGCTTGGGGAGGGGAACTAATGAAAAACTGTTTTTT. Translated: CASSLGRGTNEKLFF.